The 21 T cell receptor beta chains in this list originate from one sample, sequenced in a study of T cells after posttransplantation cyclophosphamide. Libraries were prepared by immunoSEQ multiplex PCR; TCRdb keeps only in-frame clonotypes and omits some of them. The sample has some 34,000 clones; 78% are singletons. A marrow graft followed busulfan-fludarabine conditioning, with cyclophosphamide on days +3 and +4. The sequencing here drew on CD4+ T cells sorted from blood, taken approximately 1,900 days after a stem cell transplant with posttransplant cyclophosphamide. These receptors all stem from a female patient in her forties or fifties who received an allogeneic stem cell transplant from a related donor, was CMV-positive, and had no GVHD. Some T cells may be supplied by the graft donor.

CDR3 nucleotide sequence: TGTGCCAGCAGTTGGACAGGGAATAACTATGGCTACACCTTC. Protein: CASSWTGNNYGYTF. This chain connects TRBV6-5 to TRBJ1-2; 8 nucleotides agree with TRBD1. With V trimmed by 4 bases and J by 1 base, 2 bases remained unmatched. The CDR3 is 14 amino acids. CDR1 MNHEY and CDR2 SVGAGI come from the germline V gene.

V is TRBV28 and J is TRBJ2-5; 8 positions agree with TRBD1. The trim removed 3 bases at V and 5 bases at J, leaving 5 bases unmatched. The CDR3 consists of 14 residues. Germline values: CDR1 MDHEN, CDR2 SYDVKM. The CDR3 DNA follows: TGTGCCAGCAGTTTCGCAGGGGGCTTTGAGACCCAGTACTTC. It codes for CASSFAGGFETQYF.

The rearrangement uses TRBV2 and TRBJ2-1; 8 positions match TRBD1. This CDR3 contains 14 residues. Germline V lookup: CDR1 SNHLY, CDR2 FYNNEI. Losses at the gene ends were 8 bases for V and 0 bases for J; bases not matched to a gene: 3. CDR3 loop: CASGDRSSYNEQFF. In DNA form, the CDR3 reads TGTGCCAGCGGGGACAGGAGCTCCTACAATGAGCAGTTCTTC.

The J gene is TRBJ1-2, the V gene TRBV9; 12 bases align to TRBD1. This CDR3 is 20 amino acids long. Germline V CDR1 and CDR2: SGDLS, YYNGEE. V was clipped by 0 bases and J by 6 bases; unmatched bases: 18. Here the CDR3 DNA reads TGTGCCAGCAGCGTAGGGGCACTGCCGGGACAGGGGGCGACGGTGGATGGCTACACCTTC. This translates into CASSVGALPGQGATVDGYTF.

This clone has only one observation. This chain uses TRBV2 with TRBJ2-7, with 7 positions matching TRBD2. V was clipped by 11 bases and J by 2 bases; unmatched bases: 9. This CDR3 is 13 amino acids long. Germline V CDR1 and CDR2: SNHLY, FYNNEI. The chain's CDR3 is CASTLAEAYEQYF. The CDR3 DNA follows: TGTGCCTCCACCCTAGCGGAGGCCTACGAGCAGTACTTC.

This clone showed up just a few times. The chain combines TRBV5-1 with TRBJ1-4; 11 bases align to TRBD1. The germline gives CDR1 SGHRS, CDR2 YFSETQ. The CDR3 has 16 amino acids. V lost 0 bases to trimming and J lost 8 bases; unmatched junction nucleotides: 6. This CDR3 reads CASSLARRTGGEKLFF. The CDR3 bases are TGCGCCAGCAGCTTGGCTCGCCGGACAGGGGGCGAAAAACTGTTTTTT.

This rearrangement joins TRBV5-6 to TRBJ1-2, with TRBD1 identical over 7 bases. Germline lookup yields CDR1 SGHDT and CDR2 YYEEEE. CDR3 length: 13 residues. Trimming took 2 bases from V and 8 from J; bases not matched to a gene: 6. DNA of the CDR3: TGTGCCAGCAGCTTATGGGGCAGGGGGGGCTACACCTTC. Translating it yields CASSLWGRGGYTF.

The chain recombines TRBV19 with TRBJ2-2; 10 bases fit TRBD2. The CDR3 sequence is 16 residues long. The junction had 6 bases not matched to a gene; V was cut back by 3 bases and J by 5 bases. From germline, CDR1 is LNHDA and CDR2 SQIVND (reference sequence). The CDR3: CASSIGASGGTGELFF. Written as DNA, the CDR3 is TGTGCCAGTAGTATTGGGGCTAGCGGGGGTACCGGGGAGCTGTTTTTT.

The chain combines TRBV7-2 with TRBJ1-1; unclear D gene. In germline, CDR1 is SGHTA, CDR2 FQGNSA. Trimming shortened V by 2 bases and J by 0 bases, and 13 bases separated the two germline ends. This CDR3 has 16 amino acids. The CDR3 DNA reads as TGTGCCAGCAGCTTATGGGCCGTCGCCCTGAACACTGAAGCTTTCTTT. This translates into CASSLWAVALNTEAFF.

The rearrangement joins TRBV11-2 to TRBJ2-5; D is possibly TRBD1 (5 bases). Trimming shortened V by 1 base and J by 5 bases, and 14 bases separated the two germline ends. The germline V gene encodes CDR1 SGHAT and CDR2 FQNNGV. The CDR3 has 15 residues. CDR3 loop: CASSLARRAVETQYF. The CDR3 DNA reads as TGTGCCAGCAGCTTAGCCCGCAGGGCCGTCGAGACCCAGTACTTC.

J is TRBJ2-1 and V is TRBV21-1; TRBD2 is taken as the D call from the table, unchecked against the DNA. TRBV21-1 is a documented pseudogene. This CDR3 has 20 amino acids. This chain's CDR3 is CASRCLRPLTGSGENNEQFF. Written as DNA, the CDR3 is TGTGCCAGCAGGTGCTTGCGGCCCCTAACAGGCAGCGGGGAAAACAATGAGCAGTTCTTC.

V gene TRBV4-3 combines with J gene TRBJ2-1, with TRBD2 identical over 15 bases. The CDR3 is 15 residues long. J lost 8 bases, V lost 4 bases, and 3 bases had no gene match. Germline CDR1 is LGHNA and CDR2 is YSLEER. The DNA for the CDR3 is TGCGCCAGCAGCCTTGGACTAGCGGGGGGGCATGAGCAGTTCTTC. Its translation is CASSLGLAGGHEQFF.

This clone was counted once. The V call is TRBV6-5, the J call TRBJ2-2; TRBD2 matches at 8 bases. Germline V gives CDR1 MNHEY, CDR2 SVGAGI. There are 16 residues in the CDR3. V gave up 0 bases and J gave up 4 bases; unmatched junction bases: 4. The CDR3 region is CASSYSIAGSTGELFF. The CDR3 region has the DNA TGTGCCAGCAGTTACTCGATAGCGGGGAGCACCGGGGAGCTGTTTTTT.

The rearrangement joins TRBV4-3 to TRBJ1-1, with D perhaps TRBD1 (6 bases). The V end lost 0 bases, the J end lost 6 bases, and 14 bases lay between the germline ends. The germline CDR1 and CDR2 sequences are LGHNA and YSLEER. CDR3 size: 15 residues. The DNA for the CDR3 is TGCGCCAGCAGCCAAGATTTTCAGGGGAGCGCTGAAGCTTTCTTT. The encoded protein is CASSQDFQGSAEAFF.

The chain has TRBV11-2 and TRBJ2-7, with a possible D match to TRBD1 (6 bases). Germline assignment: CDR1 SGHAT and CDR2 FQNNGV. The V and J ends lost 2 bases and 9 bases respectively, with 14 bases between them. The CDR3 runs 13 residues. CDR3 in DNA: TGTGCCAGCAGCTTATCCTTTAGGACAGTGCAGTACTTC. It translates to CASSLSFRTVQYF.

The chain joins TRBV19 to TRBJ1-2; 8 bases match TRBD1. With 5 bases clipped from V and 6 bases from J, the junction kept 14 bases outside the gene matches. The CDR3 is 16 amino acids. CDR1 LNHDA and CDR2 SQIVND come from the germline V gene (reference sequence). For the CDR3, the DNA is TGTGCCAGTAGTCCTGCGGACAGGGTCCCCAGCGATGGCTACACCTTC. Translated, it gives CASSPADRVPSDGYTF.

This clone was seen more than once but under ten times. J is TRBJ1-2 and V is TRBV6-6; D gene unclear. Germline V lookup: CDR1 MNHNY, CDR2 SVGAGI (reference sequence). V shed 2 bases and J shed 9 bases, with 13 bases lying between them. The CDR3 sequence is 13 residues long. The CDR3 nucleotides are TGTGCCAGCAGTTACCCCGGGGAGGGAAGCTACACCTTC. Translated, it gives CASSYPGEGSYTF.

This clone was seen only once. The genes are TRBV28 and TRBJ1-1; 7 bases agree with TRBD1. CDR3 length: 15 residues. The ends lost 5 bases at V and 2 bases at J; junction bases unmatched: 8. Germline assignment: CDR1 MDHEN and CDR2 SYDVKM. This CDR3 reads CASSTYGDRNTEAFF. CDR3 coding DNA: TGTGCCAGCAGTACCTATGGGGACAGAAACACTGAAGCTTTCTTT.

The rearrangement links TRBV18 to TRBJ1-2; 12 positions agree with TRBD1. The CDR3 runs to 19 residues. Germline V CDR1 and CDR2: KGHSH, LQKENI. The ends lost 3 bases at V and 4 bases at J; junction bases unmatched: 15. The CDR3 region is CASSPVWKGQGALGYGYTF. The DNA of the CDR3 is TGTGCCAGCTCACCGGTTTGGAAGGGACAGGGGGCGCTTGGCTATGGCTACACCTTC.

The V gene is TRBV28, the J gene TRBJ2-3; D perhaps matches TRBD2 (6 bases). Germline CDR1 reads MDHEN; CDR2 reads SYDVKM. Trimming shortened V by 6 bases and J by 8 bases, and 12 bases separated the two germline ends. There are 12 residues in the CDR3. CDR3 DNA: TGTGCCAGCAGAAACCCCGGGGGTACGCAGTATTTT. Translated, it gives CASRNPGGTQYF.

The chain is built from TRBV6-1 and TRBJ2-5; 7 bases line up with TRBD2. The CDR3 runs to 13 residues. The germline V gene encodes CDR1 MNHNS and CDR2 SASEGT. Trimming took 5 bases from V and 1 from J; bases not matched to a gene: 1. The CDR3 region has the DNA TGTGCCAGCAGTTGGACTAGCCAAGAGACCCAGTACTTC. This encodes CASSWTSQETQYF.